Below are 9 T cell receptor beta chains sequenced from a single sample in a study of chemoradiotherapy in HPV16-positive cancers. Method: immunoSEQ multiplex PCR; TCRdb's copy keeps in-frame clones and lacks some. The sample shows several thousand clones, roughly three quarters of them seen only once. The input for sequencing was tumor tissue, taken from a patient who underwent chemoradiotherapy. These TCRs come from a human donor with HPV-associated anogenital cancer.

The rearrangement links TRBV11-2 to TRBJ1-1; unclear D gene. The germline gives CDR1 SGHAT, CDR2 FQNNGV. The CDR3 is 15 amino acids. Trimming removed 0 bases from V and 0 bases from J, with 8 bases in between. The CDR3 sequence is CASSLDRQMNTEAFF. CDR3 nucleotides: TGTGCCAGCAGCTTAGATCGGCAGATGAACACTGAAGCTTTCTTT. The full variable domain, rest sourced from reference TRBV11-2 and TRBJ1-1, is EAGVAQSPRYKIIEKRQSVAFWCNPISGHATLYWYQQILGQGPKLLIQFQNNGVVDDSQLPKDRFSAERLKGVDSTLKIQPAKLEDSAVYLCASSLDRQMNTEAFFGQGTRLTVV.

The V and J genes are TRBV29-1 and TRBJ1-2; D may be TRBD1 (5 bases). CDR3 size: 13 residues. Germline V lookup: CDR1 SQVTM, CDR2 ANQGSEA. Deletions cut 4 bases from V and 5 bases from J, with 14 bases between. Here the CDR3 DNA reads TGCAGCGTTGGCGGGACGGGGGTTTATGGCTACACCTTC. Translation gives CSVGGTGVYGYTF. The complete variable domain, with remaining parts taken from reference TRBV29-1 and TRBJ1-2, reads SAVISQKPSRDICQRGTSLTIQCQVDSQVTMMFWYRQQPGQSLTLIATANQGSEATYESGFVIDKFPISRPNLTFSTLTVSNMSPEDSSIYLCSVGGTGVYGYTFGSGTRLTVV.

The chain links TRBV15 to TRBJ2-7; 8 bases map to TRBD1. The CDR3 is made up of 14 amino acids. V trimming: 3 bases; J trimming: 7 bases; junction bases outside the gene matches: 8. Per the germline V gene, CDR1 is LNHNV and CDR2 is YYDKDF (reference sequence). CDR3 loop: CATSRGRGRREQYF. The CDR3 bases are TGTGCCACCAGCAGGGGCAGGGGGCGGCGTGAGCAGTACTTC.

The J gene is TRBJ2-7, the V gene TRBV7-9; possibly TRBD1 or TRBD2 for D (6 bases each). V lost 4 bases and J 0 bases, leaving 13 bases between the germline ends. Germline V CDR1 and CDR2: SEHNR, FQNEAQ (reference sequence). This CDR3 has 15 amino acids. CDR3 amino acids: CASSSGGSSSYEQYF. The CDR3 bases are TGTGCCAGCAGCTCCGGGGGCTCGAGCTCCTACGAGCAGTACTTC.

This clone was seen a handful of times. This rearrangement joins TRBV21-1 to TRBJ1-5. TRBV21-1 is a pseudogene locus. The CDR3 totals 16 residues. CDR3 sequence (DNA): TGTGCCAGCAGCAAAGAAGGGGAGGGTGGCAATCAGCCCCAGCATTTT. It encodes CASSKEGEGGNQPQHF.

This CDR3 reads CASSPGGQGVNQPQHF. CDR3 in DNA: TGTGCCAGTAGTCCCGGTGGGCAGGGAGTCAATCAGCCCCAGCATTTT. This rearrangement joins TRBV19 to TRBJ1-5, with D perhaps TRBD1 (5 bases). CDR1 is LNHDA, CDR2 SQIVND, per germline (reference sequence). This CDR3 spans 16 amino acids. V was trimmed by 5 bases and J by 3 bases, leaving 17 bases between them.

This rearrangement joins TRBV29-1 to TRBJ2-7; D remains unclear. Germline CDR1 SQVTM, CDR2 ANQGSEA. The length of the CDR3 is 12 residues. The germline V and J ends were trimmed by 4 bases and 6 bases, with 13 bases remaining between them. In DNA form, the CDR3 reads TGCAGCGTTGGACAAGGATCCAGCGAGCAGTACTTC. Amino acid sequence: CSVGQGSSEQYF.

The V gene is TRBV6-6, the J gene TRBJ1-5; D remains ambiguous. Trimming stripped 7 bases from V and 2 bases from J, with 9 bases between. Germline CDR1 is MNHNY and CDR2 is SVGAGI (reference sequence). This CDR3 is 13 amino acids long. Here the CDR3 DNA reads TGTGCCAGCAACGGACGGGGCAATCAGCCCCAGCATTTT. It translates to CASNGRGNQPQHF.

The chain joins TRBV4-3 to TRBJ1-2; the match to TRBD1 covers 7 bases. Trimming took 3 bases from V and 2 from J; bases not matched to a gene: 3. Germline values: CDR1 LGHNA, CDR2 YSLEER. This CDR3 contains 14 residues. CDR3 in amino acids: CASSQGQLNYGYTF. The CDR3 coding sequence is TGCGCCAGCAGCCAGGGACAGTTAAACTATGGCTACACCTTC.